This T cell receptor (beta chain) is from a study of shared clonotypes between healthy human individuals. Sequencing was performed with immunoSEQ multiplex PCR; in TCRdb, only in-frame clones are kept and a portion is missing. The sample consists of 500,000 to 550,000 clones, 95% to 96% of them appearing once. General study findings and limits: Non-shared clonotypes had lower generation probabilities than clonotypes shared by all four sorted-subset donors. Across subsets, estimated richness was generally greater for naive than for memory populations.

On this clone itself: What it recognizes is unknown.

This CDR3 has 15 amino acids. CDR1 is SGHRS and CDR2 is YFSETQ in the germline V gene. The junction had 10 bases not matched to a gene; V was cut back by 4 bases and J by 5 bases. Sequencing input: naive CD4+ T cells sorted from blood. The subset here: CD45RA+ positively selected. This TCR derives from a woman between 25 and 40 years old in good health. The chain uses TRBV5-1 and TRBJ1-2; 8 positions match TRBD1. CDR3 in amino acids: CASSAFTGTGYGYTF. The CDR3 DNA sequence: TGCGCCAGCAGCGCCTTTACCGGGACAGGATATGGCTACACCTTC.